This is a list of T cell receptor beta chains from one sample in a study of cytomegalovirus exposure and HLA in healthy donors. Generated by immunoSEQ multiplex PCR, the TCRdb table keeps only in-frame clones and is missing some. The sample contains roughly 230,000 clones, about nine tenths of which appear only once. The sequenced sample was PBMCs. The receptors stem from a girl aged 2 to 9 in good health and CMV-seronegative. Both conserved end residues are part of each CDR3. Fields, in order: clone size, J gene, V gene, D gene, CDR3 protein, CDR3 DNA. D genes are given only for firm matches. A clone size is listed for some rows: how often the clone was seen (once, few, many), or a class if it is expanded.

abundance: NA
j_gene: TRBJ2-7
v_gene: TRBV5-4
d_gene: TRBD1
CDR3aa: CASSPDRGLIRTSESYEQYF
CDR3nt: TGTGCCAGCAGCCCGGACAGGGGGCTTATCAGGACTAGCGAGTCCTACGAGCAGTACTTC

abundance: NA
j_gene: TRBJ1-2
v_gene: TRBV12-5
d_gene: TRBD1
CDR3aa: CASGLEGQGHYGYTF
CDR3nt: TGTGCTAGTGGTTTGGAGGGACAGGGCCACTATGGCTACACCTTC

abundance: NA
j_gene: TRBJ2-5
v_gene: TRBV4-1
d_gene: NA
CDR3aa: CASSPDSSETQYF
CDR3nt: TGCGCCAGCAGCCCGGACAGCTCGGAGACCCAGTACTTC

abundance: few
j_gene: TRBJ2-1
v_gene: TRBV9
d_gene: NA
CDR3aa: CASSVGVEQFF
CDR3nt: TGTGCCAGCAGCGTAGGAGTGGAGCAGTTCTTC

abundance: NA
j_gene: TRBJ2-7
v_gene: TRBV6-1
d_gene: NA
CDR3aa: CASSESYEQYF
CDR3nt: TGTGCCAGCAGTGAGTCTTACGAGCAGTACTTC

abundance: NA
j_gene: TRBJ2-3
v_gene: TRBV4-2
d_gene: NA
CDR3aa: CASSHLGDTQYF
CDR3nt: TGTGCCAGCAGCCACCTCGGAGATACGCAGTATTTT

abundance: once
j_gene: TRBJ1-5
v_gene: TRBV2
d_gene: TRBD1
CDR3aa: CASSVRTGSNQPQHF
CDR3nt: TGTGCCAGCAGTGTACGGACAGGCAGCAATCAGCCCCAGCATTTT

abundance: NA
j_gene: TRBJ1-3
v_gene: TRBV7-6
d_gene: NA
CDR3aa: CASSLEESSGNTIYF
CDR3nt: TGTGCCAGCAGCTTAGAGGAGAGCTCTGGAAACACCATATATTTT

abundance: NA
j_gene: TRBJ2-1
v_gene: TRBV14
d_gene: TRBD2
CDR3aa: CASSQALWKRGGRNEQFF
CDR3nt: TGTGCCAGCAGCCAAGCGCTTTGGAAGCGGGGGGGCCGGAATGAGCAGTTCTTC

abundance: NA
j_gene: TRBJ2-3
v_gene: TRBV10-3
d_gene: TRBD2
CDR3aa: CATQAGSTDTQYF
CDR3nt: TGTGCCACCCAAGCGGGGAGCACAGATACGCAGTATTTT

abundance: NA
j_gene: TRBJ2-4
v_gene: TRBV5-1
d_gene: TRBD2
CDR3aa: CASSSRTSGASKNIQYF
CDR3nt: TGCGCCAGCAGCAGCCGGACTAGCGGGGCCTCCAAAAACATTCAGTACTTC

abundance: NA
j_gene: TRBJ2-1
v_gene: TRBV6-5
d_gene: TRBD2
CDR3aa: CASSYVTSGINEQFF
CDR3nt: TGTGCCAGCAGTTACGTGACTAGCGGGATTAATGAGCAGTTCTTC

abundance: NA
j_gene: TRBJ2-7
v_gene: TRBV6-6
d_gene: TRBD2
CDR3aa: CASSRASGGYEQYF
CDR3nt: TGTGCCAGCAGCCGGGCCTCGGGAGGCTACGAGCAGTACTTC

abundance: NA
j_gene: TRBJ2-7
v_gene: TRBV2
d_gene: NA
CDR3aa: CASNAGSYEQYF
CDR3nt: TGTGCCAGCAACGCAGGGTCCTACGAGCAGTACTTC

abundance: NA
j_gene: TRBJ2-1
v_gene: TRBV2
d_gene: NA
CDR3aa: CAIGRGSNGQFF
CDR3nt: TGTGCCATCGGACGGGGGTCCAACGGGCAGTTCTTC

abundance: NA
j_gene: TRBJ2-1
v_gene: TRBV18
d_gene: TRBD2
CDR3aa: CASSPGSGSRDEQFF
CDR3nt: TGTGCCAGCTCACCAGGGAGCGGGAGTCGGGATGAGCAGTTCTTC

abundance: NA
j_gene: TRBJ2-1
v_gene: TRBV20-1
d_gene: NA
CDR3aa: CSASLYNEQFF
CDR3nt: TGCAGTGCTAGTTTATACAATGAGCAGTTCTTC

abundance: NA
j_gene: TRBJ2-5
v_gene: TRBV6-5
d_gene: TRBD1
CDR3aa: CASSPDRGGEQYF
CDR3nt: TGTGCCAGCAGCCCCGACAGGGGCGGAGAGCAGTACTTC

abundance: NA
j_gene: TRBJ1-1
v_gene: TRBV4-1
d_gene: NA
CDR3aa: CASSQDLSGLAFF
CDR3nt: TGCGCCAGCAGCCAAGATCTTTCAGGGTTGGCTTTCTTT

abundance: NA
j_gene: TRBJ2-1
v_gene: TRBV27
d_gene: NA
CDR3aa: CASSPGVNEQFF
CDR3nt: TGTGCCAGCAGCCCGGGGGTCAATGAGCAGTTCTTC

abundance: NA
j_gene: TRBJ1-4
v_gene: TRBV4-1
d_gene: NA
CDR3aa: CASSQAATNEKLFF
CDR3nt: TGCGCCAGCAGCCAAGCTGCGACTAATGAAAAACTGTTTTTT

abundance: NA
j_gene: TRBJ2-7
v_gene: TRBV28
d_gene: TRBD2
CDR3aa: CASSSLRTSGGYYEQYF
CDR3nt: TGTGCCAGCAGTTCCCTCCGAACTAGCGGGGGCTATTACGAGCAGTACTTC

abundance: NA
j_gene: TRBJ1-1
v_gene: TRBV7-8
d_gene: TRBD1
CDR3aa: CASSLPGQGALVNTEAFF
CDR3nt: TGTGCCAGCAGCCTGCCGGGACAGGGGGCGCTTGTTAACACTGAAGCTTTCTTT

abundance: once
j_gene: TRBJ2-7
v_gene: TRBV6-1
d_gene: NA
CDR3aa: CASSEDPVYEQYF
CDR3nt: TGTGCCAGCAGTGAAGACCCAGTCTACGAGCAGTACTTC